Shown below are 22 T cell receptor beta chains from a single sample sequenced in a study of control samples from healthy donors and cancer patients. TCRdb keeps only in-frame clones here, not all; method: immunoSEQ multiplex PCR. The sample lists tens of thousands of clones; around 90% were seen once. Sequenced: PBMCs. These receptors were obtained from a woman aged 50 to 60 with colorectal cancer.

This chain connects TRBV27 to TRBJ1-6; maybe TRBD1 (6 bases). CDR1 and CDR2 (germline): MNHEY, SMNVEV (reference sequence). With 3 bases removed from V and 7 bases from J, the gap between germline ends came to 16 bases. This CDR3 is built from 16 residues. CDR3 amino acids: CASSFRSGGRNSPLHF. In nucleotides, the CDR3 is TGTGCCAGCAGTTTCCGTTCGGGGGGGCGCAATTCACCCCTCCACTTT.

The chain uses TRBV5-1 and TRBJ1-4, with D uncertain. The CDR3 is 15 amino acids. V lost 0 bases, J lost 0 bases, and 6 bases lay in between. Germline CDR1 and CDR2: SGHRS and YFSETQ. The CDR3 DNA sequence: TGCGCCAGCAGCTTGGGGATTTCAACTAATGAAAAACTGTTTTTT. Amino acid sequence: CASSLGISTNEKLFF.

The chain is built from TRBV19 and TRBJ1-5; D ambiguous. Germline CDR1 reads LNHDA; CDR2 reads SQIVND (reference sequence). CDR3 length equals 14 residues. V was shortened by 5 bases and J by 0 bases, with 8 bases between the two germline ends. The CDR3 DNA sequence: TGTGCCAGTAGTTGGCAGTCTAGCAATCAGCCCCAGCATTTT. Protein product: CASSWQSSNQPQHF.

This clone has only a few counts. The V call is TRBV12-3 or TRBV12-4, the J call TRBJ1-5, with unresolved D. Trimming cost V 1 base and J 9 bases, with 10 bases left between them. The CDR3 extends over 13 amino acids. The CDR3 protein is CASSLVAPGPQHF. The CDR3 DNA follows: TGTGCCAGCAGTTTAGTAGCCCCGGGGCCCCAGCATTTT.

This chain connects TRBV18 to TRBJ1-1; 8 bases align to TRBD1. CDR1 and CDR2 (germline): KGHSH, LQKENI. V lost 2 bases to trimming and J lost 1 base; unmatched junction nucleotides: 0. The CDR3 consists of 14 residues. CDR3 in amino acids: CASSPTGGNTEAFF. CDR3 DNA sequence: TGTGCCAGCTCACCAACAGGGGGGAACACTGAAGCTTTCTTT.

The V call is TRBV19, the J call TRBJ2-3, with 7 bases fitting TRBD1. The CDR3 is 16 amino acids. The V gene's germline CDR1 is LNHDA and CDR2 SQIVND (reference sequence). Trimming at V came to 3 bases and at J to 1 base, leaving 7 bases not matched to a gene. CDR3 amino acids: CASSIRTGTGTDTQYF. The CDR3 DNA sequence: TGTGCCAGTAGTATCCGGACCGGGACAGGCACAGATACGCAGTATTTT.

The rearrangement joins TRBV6-1 to TRBJ1-1; possibly TRBD1 for D (5 bases). The CDR3 has 14 residues. V dropped 3 bases and J dropped 1 base, with 9 bases sitting between them. The germline gives CDR1 MNHNS, CDR2 SASEGT. The CDR3: CASSEGLWNTEAFF. The CDR3, as DNA: TGTGCCAGCAGTGAGGGACTTTGGAACACTGAAGCTTTCTTT.

The DNA for the CDR3 is TGTGCCAGCAGTGAAATGACTAGCGGCGGGCGTAATGAGCAGTTCTTC. Protein product: CASSEMTSGGRNEQFF. The V call is TRBV2, the J call TRBJ2-1; 9 nucleotides agree with TRBD2. This CDR3 contains 16 residues. Unmatched junction bases numbered 9, after V lost 2 bases and J lost 7 bases. Germline lookup yields CDR1 SNHLY and CDR2 FYNNEI.

This clone was detected a few times. The chain links TRBV18 to TRBJ1-2; maybe TRBD1 (6 bases). Deletions cut 2 bases from V and 4 bases from J, with 17 bases between. Germline V CDR1 and CDR2: KGHSH, LQKENI. The CDR3 spans 16 residues. DNA of the CDR3: TGTGCCAGCTCACCAGATTCCCAGGGGAGAAGCTATGGCTACACCTTC. Translating it yields CASSPDSQGRSYGYTF.

The chain combines TRBV6-1 with TRBJ2-3; D is ambiguous. The CDR3 consists of 15 residues. Germline CDR1 MNHNS, CDR2 SASEGT. The V and J ends lost 2 bases and 2 bases respectively, with 11 bases between them. The CDR3 bases are TGTGCCAGCAGTGAATTCGGACGGCTCACAGATACGCAGTATTTT. This codes for CASSEFGRLTDTQYF.

This clone appeared once. This sequence joins TRBV5-6 and TRBJ2-4; 9 nucleotides line up with TRBD2. The CDR3 contains 15 residues. The germline CDR1 and CDR2 sequences are SGHDT and YYEEEE. With V trimmed by 4 bases and J by 6 bases, 8 bases remained unmatched. The CDR3 protein is CASSRWTSEVNIQYF. The CDR3 DNA reads TGTGCCAGCAGCCGGTGGACTAGCGAAGTAAACATTCAGTACTTC.

This clone was detected only a few times. Distinct nucleotide sequences in the sample also encode this CDR3. CDR3 DNA: TGTGCCAGCAGCCAAGGGGAAAACACTGAAGCTTTCTTT. It encodes CASSQGENTEAFF. V is TRBV2 and J is TRBJ1-1; TRBD1 is a possible D gene (5 bases). The V gene lost 6 bases and the J gene lost 2 bases, with 10 bases spanning the gap. Germline lookup yields CDR1 SNHLY and CDR2 FYNNEI. The CDR3 has 13 residues. The whole variable domain, filled in from reference TRBV2 and TRBJ1-1, reads EPEVTQTPSHQVTQMGQEVILRCVPISNHLYFYWYRQILGQKVEFLVSFYNNEISEKSEIFDDQFSVERPDGSNFTLKIRSTKLEDSAMYFCASSQGENTEAFFGQGTRLTVV.

The chain links TRBV6-5 to TRBJ1-2; D ambiguous. V was shortened by 0 bases and J by 8 bases, with 13 bases between the two germline ends. The length of the CDR3 is 14 residues. Germline CDR1 MNHEY, CDR2 SVGAGI. This chain's CDR3 is CASSYSNLNGGYTF. CDR3 coding DNA: TGTGCCAGCAGTTACTCGAATCTAAATGGCGGCTACACCTTC.

The rearrangement joins TRBV7-2 to TRBJ2-3; 11 nucleotides align to TRBD1. This CDR3 spans 16 amino acids. Unmatched junction bases numbered 9, after V lost 4 bases and J lost 6 bases. Germline CDR1 reads SGHTA; CDR2 reads FQGNSA. In nucleotides, the CDR3 is TGTGCCAGCAGCTCCCCGGACAGGGGGCTAGGTGATACGCAGTATTTT. It is translated as CASSSPDRGLGDTQYF.

This chain connects TRBV4-1 to TRBJ2-5; 9 bases match TRBD2. With 1 base clipped from V and 4 bases from J, the junction kept 7 bases outside the gene matches. CDR3 length equals 16 residues. Germline V gene data show CDR1 as MGHRA and CDR2 as YSYEKL. The CDR3 sequence: CASSQGKAGGLETQYF. In nucleotides, the CDR3 is TGCGCCAGCAGCCAAGGAAAAGCGGGGGGTTTAGAGACCCAGTACTTC.

V gene TRBV3-1 (or the pseudogene TRBV3-2) combines with J gene TRBJ2-7; no firm D call. The CDR3 totals 20 residues. V was pared by 0 bases and J by 2 bases, with 26 bases between. From germline, CDR1 is LGHDT and CDR2 YNNKEL (reference sequence). The CDR3 reads CASSQESTTPGALEPYEQYV. The CDR3 DNA follows: TGTGCCAGCAGCCAAGAAAGTACTACCCCGGGTGCGCTTGAACCCTACGAGCAGTACGTC.

The V and J genes are TRBV2 and TRBJ2-5; D unresolved. The CDR3 has 11 amino acids. Germline CDR1 and CDR2: SNHLY and FYNNEI. V lost 6 bases and J lost 5, with 7 bases in between. The CDR3 nucleotides are TGTGCCAGCAGAGTCTCGGAGACCCAGTACTTC. It yields the protein CASRVSETQYF.

The rearrangement joins TRBV18 to TRBJ1-1; D may be TRBD1 (5 bases). The CDR3 runs to 15 residues. V dropped 2 bases and J dropped 7 bases, with 17 bases sitting between them. Per germline, CDR1 KGHSH and CDR2 LQKENI. The CDR3 here is CASSPSQGGVGEAFF. DNA for the CDR3: TGTGCCAGCTCACCATCCCAGGGCGGGGTCGGTGAAGCTTTCTTT.

The chain recombines TRBV6-5 with TRBJ1-1, with D possibly matching TRBD1 (6 bases). The CDR3 spans 13 residues. Germline CDR1 and CDR2: MNHEY and SVGAGI. The CDR3 is CAGGGGLNTEAFF. Written as DNA, the CDR3 is TGTGCTGGCGGGGGGGGGCTGAACACTGAAGCTTTCTTT.

The CDR3 nucleotides read TGTGCCAGCAGTGAGAGACAGGGTGAGAGAGGCTACACCTTC. The encoded protein is CASSERQGERGYTF. The chain links TRBV2 to TRBJ1-2, with TRBD1 matching 7 bases. CDR1 is SNHLY and CDR2 is FYNNEI in the germline V gene. V was pared by 3 bases and J by 8 bases, with 9 bases of the junction left unmatched. The CDR3 totals 14 residues.

The rearrangement uses TRBV28 and TRBJ2-1; TRBD1 matches 9 bases. Looked up from germline, CDR1 is MDHEN and CDR2 is SYDVKM. The V gene end was trimmed by 8 bases and the J gene end by 7 bases; junction bases not matched to a gene: 12. CDR3 size: 15 residues. CDR3 region: CASLMLGQGSNEQFF. CDR3 DNA sequence: TGTGCCAGCTTAATGCTAGGACAGGGGTCAAATGAGCAGTTCTTC.

This clone showed up just once. This sequence joins TRBV6-5 and TRBJ2-3, with a possible D match to TRBD2 (5 bases). CDR1 MNHEY and CDR2 SVGAGI come from the germline V gene. The CDR3 runs 14 residues. The V and J ends lost 10 bases and 6 bases respectively, with 20 bases between them. The CDR3 here is CATGIPTGWDTQYF. DNA for the CDR3: TGTGCCACAGGTATTCCGACGGGGTGGGATACGCAGTATTTT.